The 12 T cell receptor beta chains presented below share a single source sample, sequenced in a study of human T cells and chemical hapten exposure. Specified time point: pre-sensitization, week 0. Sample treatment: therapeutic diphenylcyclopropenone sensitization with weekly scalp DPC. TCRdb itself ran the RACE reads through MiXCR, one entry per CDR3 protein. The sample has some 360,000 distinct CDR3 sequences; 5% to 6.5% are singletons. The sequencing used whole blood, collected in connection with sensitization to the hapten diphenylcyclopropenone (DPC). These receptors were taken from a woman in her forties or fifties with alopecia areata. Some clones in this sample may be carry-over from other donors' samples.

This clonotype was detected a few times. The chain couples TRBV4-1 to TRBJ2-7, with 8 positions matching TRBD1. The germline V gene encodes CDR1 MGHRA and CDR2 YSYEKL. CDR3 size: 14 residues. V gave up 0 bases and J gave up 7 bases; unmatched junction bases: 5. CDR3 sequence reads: CASSQEVTGGEQYF. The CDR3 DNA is TGCGCCAGCAGCCAAGAAGTAACAGGGGGAGAGCAGTACTTC.

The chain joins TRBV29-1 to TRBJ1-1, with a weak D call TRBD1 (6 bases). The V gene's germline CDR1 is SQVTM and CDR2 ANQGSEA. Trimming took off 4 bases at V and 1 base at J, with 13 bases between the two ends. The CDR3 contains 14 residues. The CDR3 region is CSVADRRENTEAFF. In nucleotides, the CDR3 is TGCAGCGTTGCCGACAGGAGGGAGAACACTGAAGCTTTCTTT.

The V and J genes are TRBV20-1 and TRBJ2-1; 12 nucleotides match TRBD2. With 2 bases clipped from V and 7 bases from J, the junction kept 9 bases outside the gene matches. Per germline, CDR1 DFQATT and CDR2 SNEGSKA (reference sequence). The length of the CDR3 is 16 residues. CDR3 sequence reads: CSARSVGLAGINEQFF. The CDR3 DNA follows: TGCAGTGCTAGATCTGTTGGACTAGCGGGAATAAATGAGCAGTTCTTC.

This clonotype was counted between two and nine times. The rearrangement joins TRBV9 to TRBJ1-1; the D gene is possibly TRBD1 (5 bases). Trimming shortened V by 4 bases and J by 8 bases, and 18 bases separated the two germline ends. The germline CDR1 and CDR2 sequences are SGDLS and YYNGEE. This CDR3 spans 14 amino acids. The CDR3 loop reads CASSPRQSEMEAFF. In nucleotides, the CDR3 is TGTGCCAGCAGCCCCCGACAGTCTGAGATGGAAGCTTTCTTT.

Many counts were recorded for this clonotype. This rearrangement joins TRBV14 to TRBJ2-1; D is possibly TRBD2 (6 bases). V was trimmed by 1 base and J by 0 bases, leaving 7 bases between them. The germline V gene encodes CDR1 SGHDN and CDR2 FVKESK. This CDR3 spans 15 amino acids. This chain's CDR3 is CASSQGLVSYNEQFF. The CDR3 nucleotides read TGTGCCAGCAGCCAAGGACTAGTCTCCTACAATGAGCAGTTCTTC.

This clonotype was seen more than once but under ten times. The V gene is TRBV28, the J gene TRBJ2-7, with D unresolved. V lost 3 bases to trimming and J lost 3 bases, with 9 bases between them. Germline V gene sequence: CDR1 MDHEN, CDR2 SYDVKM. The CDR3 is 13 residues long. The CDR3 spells CASSFQTNYEQYF. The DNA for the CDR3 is TGTGCCAGCAGTTTTCAGACCAACTACGAGCAGTACTTC.

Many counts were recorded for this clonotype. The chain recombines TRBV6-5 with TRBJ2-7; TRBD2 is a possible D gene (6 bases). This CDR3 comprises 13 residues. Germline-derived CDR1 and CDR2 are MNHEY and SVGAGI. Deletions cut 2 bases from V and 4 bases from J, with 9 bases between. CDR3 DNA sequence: TGTGCCAGCAGTTACGGGGGGTGGTACGAGCAGTACTTC. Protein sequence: CASSYGGWYEQYF.

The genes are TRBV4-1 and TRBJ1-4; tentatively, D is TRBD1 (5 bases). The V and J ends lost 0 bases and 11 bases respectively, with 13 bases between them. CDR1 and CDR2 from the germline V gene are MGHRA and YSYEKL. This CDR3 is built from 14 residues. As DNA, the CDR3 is TGCGCCAGCAGCCAAGATCGTGGGGGAGGGAAACTGTTTTTT. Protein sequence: CASSQDRGGGKLFF.

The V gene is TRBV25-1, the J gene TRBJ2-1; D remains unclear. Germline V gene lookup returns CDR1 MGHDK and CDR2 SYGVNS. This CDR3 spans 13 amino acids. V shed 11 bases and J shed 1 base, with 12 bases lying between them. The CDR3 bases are TGTGCCCAAGTGAGGTTTTCCTACAATGAGCAGTTCTTC. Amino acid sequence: CAQVRFSYNEQFF.

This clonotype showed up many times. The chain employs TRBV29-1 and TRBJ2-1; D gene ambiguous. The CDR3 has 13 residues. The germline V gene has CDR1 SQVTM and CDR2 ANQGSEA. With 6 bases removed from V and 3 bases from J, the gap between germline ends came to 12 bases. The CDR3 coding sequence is TGCAGCGTAGTCGGACGGTTCTACAATGAGCAGTTCTTC. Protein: CSVVGRFYNEQFF.

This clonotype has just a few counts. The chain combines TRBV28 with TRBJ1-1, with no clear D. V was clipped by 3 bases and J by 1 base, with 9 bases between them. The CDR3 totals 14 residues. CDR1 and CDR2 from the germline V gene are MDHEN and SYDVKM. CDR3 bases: TGTGCCAGCAGTTTGGGTTCCTCGAACACTGAAGCTTTCTTT. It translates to CASSLGSSNTEAFF.

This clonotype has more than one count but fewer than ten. CDR3: CASSFRLGSYSGNTIYF. The CDR3, as DNA: TGTGCCAGCAGCTTCCGATTGGGTTCTTACTCTGGAAACACCATATATTTT. V is TRBV5-5 and J is TRBJ1-3; D uncertain. The CDR3 contains 17 residues. With 2 bases removed from V and 0 bases from J, the gap between germline ends came to 15 bases. Germline-derived CDR1 and CDR2 are SGHKS and YYEKEE (reference sequence).